Below, 31 T cell receptor beta chains from the same sample are listed, as sequenced in a study of early T cells in non-severe SARS-CoV-2 infection (dated by TCRdb to the early 2020s). The library was generated by 5' RACE. The listed sequencing device is NextSeq 500. TCRdb reran the public reads through fastp at Q25 and MiXCR, keeping productive beta chains. Rows merge per CDR3 protein into single entries with the most common DNA and genes. In this sample the table shows tens of thousands of distinct CDR3 sequences, around 15% of which occur a single time. Clones ranked in the top ten supply 0.45% to 0.75% of the sample. The sequencing sample was made of whole blood. All receptors come from an adult who was a healthcare worker with PCR-confirmed SARS-CoV-2 infection or an uninfected control (not recorded which).

V is TRBV29-1 and J is TRBJ1-4; D is ambiguous. The CDR3 runs to 11 residues. V dropped 7 bases and J dropped 4 bases, with 7 bases sitting between them. CDR1 SQVTM and CDR2 ANQGSEA come from the germline V gene. The CDR3 spells CSADYNEKLFF. The CDR3 nucleotides are TGCAGCGCCGATTATAATGAAAAACTGTTTTTT.

This clonotype was detected only a few times. This chain uses TRBV29-1 with TRBJ2-1; TRBD2 aligns across 9 bases. Germline loops: CDR1 SQVTM, CDR2 ANQGSEA. After removal of 6 bases from V and 4 bases from J, the junction contained 10 bases not matched to a gene. CDR3 length: 15 amino acids. In DNA, the CDR3 is TGCAGCGTAGTAAGCAGCGGGGGGTTTTACAATGAGCAGTTCTTC. This gives the protein CSVVSSGGFYNEQFF.

The chain carries TRBV19 and TRBJ2-1; 11 nucleotides match TRBD2. Germline trimming cut 9 bases from V and 7 bases from J; bases unmatched to any gene: 17. From germline, CDR1 is LNHDA and CDR2 SQIVND (reference sequence). This CDR3 has 17 residues. The CDR3 nucleotides are TGTGCCAGCCGGGGAGGGCATAGCGGGGGGGCCGGTAATGAGCAGTTCTTC. Encoded protein: CASRGGHSGGAGNEQFF.

This chain links TRBV7-9 with TRBJ2-2, with D perhaps TRBD1 (9 bases). Trimming shortened V by 8 bases and J by 6 bases, and 19 bases separated the two germline ends. The CDR3 is 15 amino acids. Per germline, CDR1 SEHNR and CDR2 FQNEAQ (reference sequence). CDR3 loop: CASRGGQGPSGELFF. CDR3 nucleotides: TGTGCCAGCCGGGGGGGACAGGGACCTTCCGGGGAGCTGTTTTTT.

This chain uses TRBV7-8 with TRBJ1-6, with 8 bases that match TRBD1. The CDR3 has 15 residues. Trimming at V came to 4 bases and at J to 8 bases, leaving 7 bases not matched to a gene. Germline CDR1 and CDR2: SGHVS and FQNEAQ. CDR3 DNA: TGTGCCAGCAGCTCCCGCACAGGGGGTGATTCACCCCTCCACTTT. Translating gives CASSSRTGGDSPLHF.

With regard to this clonotype: One end of the junction fails to match germline, which may point to a read error. The J gene is TRBJ1-3, the V gene TRBV18, with D unclear. The germline V gene encodes CDR1 KGHSH and CDR2 LQKENI. The CDR3 extends over 14 amino acids. CDR3 residues: CASSPKNSENTIYF. CDR3 DNA sequence: TGTGCCAGCTCACCGAAGAACTCTGAAAACACCATATATTTT.

The genes are TRBV5-1 and TRBJ2-3; TRBD2 matches 13 bases. Germline CDR1 reads SGHRS; CDR2 reads YFSETQ. This CDR3 is built from 19 residues. Trimming took 1 base from V and 0 from J; bases not matched to a gene: 8. CDR3 sequence (DNA): TGCGCCAGCAGCTTGCCCACTAGCGGGGGGGCCGGTAGCACAGATACGCAGTATTTT. Its translation: CASSLPTSGGAGSTDTQYF.

J is TRBJ2-1 and V is TRBV11-2; 10 positions match TRBD1. This CDR3 contains 15 residues. CDR1 is SGHAT and CDR2 is FQNNGV in the germline V gene. J lost 1 base, V lost 4 bases, and 1 base had no gene match. The CDR3 reads CASSSGQGSYNEQFF. In DNA form, the CDR3 reads TGTGCCAGCAGCTCGGGACAGGGGTCCTACAATGAGCAGTTCTTC.

This clonotype was picked up a small number of times. The chain uses TRBV2 and TRBJ2-3, with 8 bases lining up with TRBD2. The V and J ends lost 7 bases and 3 bases, in that order; junction bases with no gene match: 9. There are 15 residues in the CDR3. Germline loops: CDR1 SNHLY, CDR2 FYNNEI. CDR3 loop: CASTPAGARTDTQYF. In DNA, the CDR3 is TGTGCCAGCACCCCAGCGGGGGCGCGAACAGATACGCAGTATTTT.

The table lists this clonotype with a few counts. The genes are TRBV3-1 and TRBJ2-1, with D unresolved. The V gene lost 3 bases and the J gene lost 6 bases, with 15 bases spanning the gap. Germline CDR1 LGHDT, CDR2 YNNKEL (reference sequence). This CDR3 is built from 15 residues. The CDR3 sequence: CASSHTVRVFNEQFF. In DNA form, the CDR3 reads TGTGCCAGCAGCCATACGGTCCGCGTCTTCAATGAGCAGTTCTTC.

This clonotype came up many times. This chain uses TRBV3-1 with TRBJ1-1; 8 bases line up with TRBD1. CDR1 and CDR2 (germline): LGHDT, YNNKEL (reference sequence). There are 15 residues in the CDR3. After removal of 1 base from V and 6 bases from J, the junction contained 7 bases not matched to a gene. The CDR3 loop is CASSQVWTGSAEAFF. In DNA, the CDR3 is TGTGCCAGCAGCCAAGTTTGGACAGGGAGCGCTGAAGCTTTCTTT.

The genes are TRBV7-9 and TRBJ1-2; D gene ambiguous. Trimming stripped 1 base from V and 2 bases from J, with 8 bases between. This CDR3 has 14 residues. Germline CDR1 is SEHNR and CDR2 is FQNEAQ (reference sequence). The CDR3 nucleotides read TGTGCCAGCAGCTTAGTGGAGGTGAACTATGGCTACACCTTC. It codes for CASSLVEVNYGYTF. Drawing the rest from reference TRBV7-9 and TRBJ1-2, the complete variable domain is DTGVSQNPRHKITKRGQNVTFRCDPISEHNRLYWYRQTLGQGPEFLTYFQNEAQLEKSRLLSDRFSAERPKGSFSTLEIQRTEQGDSAMYLCASSLVEVNYGYTFGSGTRLTVV.

A few counts support this clonotype. The genes are TRBV9 and TRBJ2-2; TRBD2 might be the D (5 bases). V lost 4 bases to trimming and J lost 1 base, with 11 bases between them. The CDR3 covers 15 residues. Germline CDR1 and CDR2: SGDLS and YYNGEE. CDR3 residues: CASSPEVGNTGELFF. For the CDR3, the DNA is TGTGCCAGCAGCCCGGAGGTGGGGAACACCGGGGAGCTGTTTTTT. Looking up the rest from reference TRBV9 and TRBJ2-2 gives the full variable domain: DSGVTQTPKHLITATGQRVTLRCSPRSGDLSVYWYQQSLDQGLQFLIQYYNGEERAKGNILERFSAQQFPDLHSELNLSSLELGDSALYFCASSPEVGNTGELFFGEGSRLTVL.

This clonotype was detected a few times. The rearrangement joins TRBV4-1 to TRBJ2-2, with 11 nucleotides matching TRBD2. This CDR3 contains 18 residues. CDR1 MGHRA and CDR2 YSYEKL come from the germline V gene. The V gene end was trimmed by 4 bases and the J gene end by 3 bases; junction bases not matched to a gene: 10. The CDR3, as DNA: TGCGCCAGCAGCCCTTTAGCGGGGGGGCCGGGCGACACCGGGGAGCTGTTTTTT. Encoded protein: CASSPLAGGPGDTGELFF.

The rearrangement links TRBV5-1 to TRBJ1-1; TRBD1 matches 10 bases. Germline loops: CDR1 SGHRS, CDR2 YFSETQ. V dropped 3 bases and J dropped 7; count of bases not matched to a gene: 12. CDR3 size: 16 residues. The CDR3 nucleotides read TGCGCCAGCAGCTCCCGGACAGGGGGATGGGAAAATGAAGCTTTCTTT. It codes for CASSSRTGGWENEAFF.

The J gene is TRBJ2-1, the V gene TRBV7-8; 8 nucleotides line up with TRBD2. V lost 2 bases, J lost 5 bases, and 5 bases stayed unmatched. This CDR3 region has 15 residues. Germline lookup yields CDR1 SGHVS and CDR2 FQNEAQ. In nucleotides, the CDR3 is TGTGCCAGCAGCTTACGCGGGGGGTACAACAATGAGCAGTTCTTC. It codes for CASSLRGGYNNEQFF.

This clonotype was counted at least ten times. The chain links TRBV30 to TRBJ1-2; D uncertain. The germline CDR1 and CDR2 sequences are GTSNPN and SVGIG (reference sequence). The CDR3 is made up of 12 amino acids. V was shortened by 0 bases and J by 4 bases, with 6 bases between the two germline ends. The CDR3 sequence: CAWSVSSYGYTF. In nucleotides, the CDR3 is TGTGCCTGGAGTGTTTCCAGCTATGGCTACACCTTC.

This clonotype was picked up a small number of times. The chain employs TRBV7-6 and TRBJ2-1, with 11 bases fitting TRBD1. CDR3 size: 16 residues. V lost 4 bases to trimming and J lost 5 bases; unmatched junction nucleotides: 7. Germline-derived CDR1 and CDR2 are SGHVS and FNYEAQ. As DNA, the CDR3 is TGTGCCAGCAGCTCCTCCGGGACAGGGGGTGACAATGAGCAGTTCTTC. This sequence encodes CASSSSGTGGDNEQFF.

V gene TRBV12-3 or TRBV12-4 combines with J gene TRBJ1-1; D unclear. The CDR3 extends over 14 amino acids. Deletions cut 8 bases from V and 0 bases from J, with 13 bases between. The chain's CDR3 is CASRFTAMNTEAFF. The CDR3 bases are TGTGCCAGCCGGTTCACAGCTATGAACACTGAAGCTTTCTTT.

J is TRBJ1-2 and V is TRBV7-9, with D maybe TRBD1 (6 bases). The germline CDR1 and CDR2 sequences are SEHNR and FQNEAQ (reference sequence). V dropped 5 bases and J dropped 5 bases, with 12 bases sitting between them. The CDR3 has 13 amino acids. CDR3 loop: CASSAGVLYGYTF. DNA for the CDR3: TGTGCCAGCAGCGCAGGGGTTTTGTATGGCTACACCTTC.

This clonotype occurred a few times. The chain carries TRBV4-2 and TRBJ2-5, with 8 bases identical to TRBD2. CDR3 length equals 16 residues. V lost 1 base to trimming and J lost 2 bases; unmatched junction nucleotides: 6. The germline V gene has CDR1 LGHNA and CDR2 YNFKEQ. CDR3 amino acids: CASSQAGLGIQETQYF. As DNA, the CDR3 is TGTGCCAGCAGCCAAGCGGGACTAGGGATACAAGAGACCCAGTACTTC.

The rearrangement uses TRBV21-1 and TRBJ1-1; the D call in the table, TRBD1, was not verified against the DNA. TRBV21-1 is shown as a pseudogene. The CDR3 sequence is 15 residues long. CDR3 in amino acids: CASSKGGQGHTEAFF. The CDR3 DNA reads as TGTGCCAGCAGCAAAGGTGGACAGGGCCACACTGAAGCTTTCTTT.

This clonotype was observed at least ten times. The V gene is TRBV3-1, the J gene TRBJ2-7; D uncertain. The CDR3 is 14 amino acids. CDR1 and CDR2 (germline): LGHDT, YNNKEL (reference sequence). V was cut by 6 bases and J by 2 bases, with 14 bases left in between. The CDR3 DNA reads as TGTGCCAGCAGTCGCGTGACTCGGACCTACGAGCAGTACGTC. Translation: CASSRVTRTYEQYV.

This chain uses TRBV6-5 with TRBJ2-2; weak D call: TRBD2 (7 bases). Looked up from germline, CDR1 is MNHEY and CDR2 is SVGAGI. Trimming took off 0 bases at V and 5 bases at J, with 16 bases between the two ends. The CDR3 extends over 17 amino acids. CDR3 sequence: CASSYSGGGQGTGELFF. CDR3 coding DNA: TGTGCCAGCAGTTACTCTGGGGGGGGGCAGGGGACCGGGGAGCTGTTTTTT.

This clonotype was seen a few times. J is TRBJ1-5 and V is TRBV19; possibly TRBD1 for D (6 bases). V lost 5 bases and J 5 bases, leaving 10 bases between the germline ends. The V gene's germline CDR1 is LNHDA and CDR2 SQIVND (reference sequence). This CDR3 has 13 amino acids. The CDR3 region is CASSFGQYQPQHF. DNA of the CDR3: TGTGCCAGTAGTTTTGGACAGTATCAGCCCCAGCATTTT.

The chain links TRBV11-2 to TRBJ2-7, with TRBD1 identical over 7 bases. CDR1 is SGHAT, CDR2 FQNNGV, per germline. This CDR3 is built from 14 residues. The CDR3 sequence is CVSSLEQGSYEQYV. The CDR3 DNA reads TGTGTCAGCAGCTTAGAACAGGGGTCCTACGAGCAGTACGTC.

The chain couples TRBV6-1 to TRBJ2-2; 7 nucleotides agree with TRBD2. The CDR3 length is 13 residues. Germline V lookup: CDR1 MNHNS, CDR2 SASEGT. The V gene end was trimmed by 7 bases and the J gene end by 4 bases; junction bases not matched to a gene: 3. The CDR3: CASTWGGTGELFF. CDR3 nucleotides: TGTGCCAGCACGTGGGGGGGCACCGGGGAGCTGTTTTTT.

This clonotype has a handful of counts. The chain carries TRBV5-5 and TRBJ2-1; maybe TRBD2 (7 bases). The V gene's germline CDR1 is SGHKS and CDR2 YYEKEE (reference sequence). CDR3 length equals 15 residues. The ends were cut back, 4 bases at V and 7 bases at J, with 18 bases in the middle. The CDR3 is CASSPRTAGPNEQFF. CDR3 DNA: TGTGCCAGCAGCCCCCGGACAGCGGGGCCGAATGAGCAGTTCTTC.

CDR3 bases: TGTGCCAGCAGCCTCCGGGACAGGCCGCAGTATTTT. This encodes CASSLRDRPQYF. The rearrangement links TRBV7-2 to TRBJ2-3, with 8 bases fitting TRBD1. There are 12 residues in the CDR3. After removal of 5 bases from V and 10 bases from J, the junction contained 5 bases not matched to a gene. Germline V gene lookup returns CDR1 SGHTA and CDR2 FQGNSA. The full variable domain, rest sourced from reference TRBV7-2 and TRBJ2-3, is GAGVSQSPSNKVTEKGKDVELRCDPISGHTALYWYRQSLGQGLEFLIYFQGNSAPDKSGLPSDRFSAERTGGSVSTLTIQRTQQEDSAVYLCASSLRDRPQYFGPGTRLTVL.

This clonotype has more than one count but fewer than ten. The chain is built from TRBV11-2 and TRBJ2-1; a possible D gene is TRBD2 (6 bases). The length of the CDR3 is 12 residues. V lost 7 bases to trimming and J lost 8 bases, with 12 bases between them. CDR1 and CDR2 (germline): SGHAT, FQNNGV. The CDR3 spells CASTRSGDEQFF. Here the CDR3 DNA reads TGTGCCAGCACCCGGTCGGGGGATGAGCAGTTCTTC.

This clonotype was counted only a few times. The V gene is TRBV24-1, the J gene TRBJ2-2; either TRBD1 or TRBD2 may supply D (5 bases each). Germline lookup yields CDR1 KGHDR and CDR2 SFDVKD. The length of the CDR3 is 14 residues. The V and J ends lost 4 bases and 11 bases respectively, with 16 bases between them. The CDR3 is CATSDAGTARELFF. The CDR3 DNA reads TGTGCCACCAGTGACGCCGGGACCGCCCGCGAGCTGTTTTTT.